This TCR beta chain was identified in a study of cytomegalovirus exposure and HLA in healthy donors. About the research overall: Findings of an earlier analysis included some 120 million unique TCR beta sequences from roughly 200 million T cells. Study-wide findings and caveats: When the data were analyzed later, several of the most significant clusters appeared to be linked to common viral pathogens. Most sequenced TCRs were rare (though some public TCRs occurred in many donors).

This CDR3 has 16 residues. In germline, CDR1 is SGHKS, CDR2 YYEKEE (reference sequence). With 0 bases removed from V and 5 bases from J, the gap between germline ends came to 17 bases. Only one count was recorded for this clone. What it binds is not known. Primers: 60 Vbeta forward and 13 Jbeta reverse. Per the original data handling: In a later analysis, some 11 million of 60 million to 80 million unique beta chains occurred in at least two donors. The protocol was immunoSEQ multiplex PCR, while the TCRdb copy is restricted to in-frame clones and leaves out a portion. V and J calls and clone size are given by that table; D and trimming were obtained from the DNA. The sample shows fewer than 200,000 clones, about 80% of them seen only once.

This TCR was sampled from a female donor in good health and CMV-seronegative. Sequenced input: PBMCs. The V and J genes are TRBV5-5 and TRBJ2-5; the D gene is possibly TRBD2 (6 bases). The DNA of the CDR3 is TGTGCCAGCAGCTTGGGCCGGGACTCGGGGACGGAGACCCAGTACTTC. This sequence encodes CASSLGRDSGTETQYF.